This TCR beta chain derives from a study of blood T cell repertoires in COVID-19. This clone was seen once. Those who participated ranged in age from roughly 18 to 95 years and resided in some 24 US areas. Participant-reported clinical history was the basis for cohort assignment. The CDR3 loop spans 12 amino acids. Germline assignment: CDR1 SGHRS and CDR2 YFSETQ. The germline V and J ends were trimmed by 0 bases and 10 bases, with 11 bases remaining between them. TCRdb's copy holds only in-frame clones and misses some; the assay was immunoSEQ multiplex PCR. The table lists about 200,000 clones, just over 85% of them singletons.

Material: PBMCs or T cells enriched from blood (not recorded which). This clonotype was sampled from a woman between 40 and 50 years old with acute COVID-19. The chain couples TRBV5-1 to TRBJ2-7; D is undetermined. The CDR3, as DNA: TGCGCCAGCAGCTTGGCAGCGAGTGACCAGTACTTC. As protein: CASSLAASDQYF.